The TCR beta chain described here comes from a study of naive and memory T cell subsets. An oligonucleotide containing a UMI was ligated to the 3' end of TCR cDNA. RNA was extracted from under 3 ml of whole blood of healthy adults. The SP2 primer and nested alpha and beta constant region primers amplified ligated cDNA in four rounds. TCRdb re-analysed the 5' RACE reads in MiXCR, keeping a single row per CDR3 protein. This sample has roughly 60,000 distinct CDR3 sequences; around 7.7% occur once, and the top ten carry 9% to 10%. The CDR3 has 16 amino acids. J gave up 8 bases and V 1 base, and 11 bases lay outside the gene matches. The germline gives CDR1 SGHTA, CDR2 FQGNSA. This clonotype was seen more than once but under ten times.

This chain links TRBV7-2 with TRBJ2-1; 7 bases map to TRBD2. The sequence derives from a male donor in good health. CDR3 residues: CASSLGGGLDVDEQFF. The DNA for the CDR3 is TGTGCCAGCAGCTTAGGCGGGGGATTAGATGTCGATGAGCAGTTCTTC.